Below are 3 T cell receptor beta chains sequenced from a single sample in a study of technical replicates of blood from several donors (dated 2017 in TCRdb). The library was prepared using the immunoSEQ multiplex PCR assay. TCRdb re-hosts the immuneACCESS table, in-frame sequences only. Its copies lack some clones; in the studies checked, an unresolved V gene accounts for under half of them, and the cause for the rest is not known. The sample table lists about 13,000 clones, around 85% of them with a count of one. The ten largest clonotypes hold over 10% of the sample. Sample: PBMCs. The receptor set was obtained from a human donor in good health.

The genes are TRBV5-1 and TRBJ2-1; 10 bases align to TRBD2. Germline CDR1 SGHRS, CDR2 YFSETQ. After removal of 1 base from V and 8 bases from J, the junction contained 9 bases not matched to a gene. This CDR3 region has 16 residues. The CDR3 sequence: CASSLIRSGRADEQFF. CDR3 coding DNA: TGCGCCAGCAGCTTGATCCGCAGCGGGAGGGCCGATGAGCAGTTCTTC.

The rearrangement uses TRBV4-2 and TRBJ1-5; D ambiguous. The germline gives CDR1 LGHNA, CDR2 YNFKEQ. CDR3 length equals 12 residues. V lost 1 base and J 4 bases, leaving 2 bases between the germline ends. CDR3 sequence reads: CASSQVNQPQHF. The CDR3 DNA sequence: TGTGCCAGCAGCCAAGTAAATCAGCCCCAGCATTTT.

In nucleotides, the CDR3 is TGTGCCAGCAGCCTTTTAAACACCATATATTTT. Residues: CASSLLNTIYF. This rearrangement joins TRBV5-6 to TRBJ1-3; no reliable D call. Germline V lookup: CDR1 SGHDT, CDR2 YYEEEE. The CDR3 contains 11 residues. V was trimmed by 4 bases and J by 6 bases, leaving 5 bases between them.